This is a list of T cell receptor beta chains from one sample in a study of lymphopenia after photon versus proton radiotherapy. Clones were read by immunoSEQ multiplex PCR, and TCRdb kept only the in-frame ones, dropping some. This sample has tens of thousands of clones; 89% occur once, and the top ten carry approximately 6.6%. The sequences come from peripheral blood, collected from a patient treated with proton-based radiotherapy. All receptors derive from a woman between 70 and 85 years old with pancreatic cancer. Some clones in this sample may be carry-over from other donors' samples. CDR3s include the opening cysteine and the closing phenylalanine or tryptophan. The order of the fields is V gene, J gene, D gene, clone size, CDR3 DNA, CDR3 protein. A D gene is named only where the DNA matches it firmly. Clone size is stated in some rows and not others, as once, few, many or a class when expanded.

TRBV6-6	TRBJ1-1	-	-	TGTGCCAGCAGTTGGGGCAAAGCGAACACTGAAGCTTTCTTT	CASSWGKANTEAFF
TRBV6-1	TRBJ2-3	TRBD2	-	TGTGCCAGCAGTGAACTCAGCGGGAGGGCCGATACGCAGTATTTT	CASSELSGRADTQYF
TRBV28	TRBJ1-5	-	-	TGTGCCAGCAGTTCCGGCTCCCAAGAACAGCCCCAGCATTTT	CASSSGSQEQPQHF
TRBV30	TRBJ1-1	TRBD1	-	TGTGCCTGGATAAAGGGACAGGGTTGGACTGAAGCTTTCTTT	CAWIKGQGWTEAFF
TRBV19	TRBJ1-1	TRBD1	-	TGTGCCAGTAGTCGGGTAGAGGGGGCCACTGAAGCTTTCTTT	CASSRVEGATEAFF
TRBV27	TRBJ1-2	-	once	TGTGCCAGCAGTTTAACAGCGACGGCTAACTATGGCTACACCTTC	CASSLTATANYGYTF
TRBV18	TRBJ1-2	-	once	TGTGCCAGCTCACCCAATACAGAGAACCTCTATGGCTACACCTTC	CASSPNTENLYGYTF
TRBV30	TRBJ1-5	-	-	TGTGCCTGGAGTCAAGCGCCGGGGGGCCGGAATCAGCCCCAGCATTTT	CAWSQAPGGRNQPQHF
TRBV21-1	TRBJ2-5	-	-	TGTGCCAGCAGCATCCAACCCCACATACGGGATTCACCCTTAGCGGGGCTACAAGAGACCCAGTACTTC	CASSIQPHIRDSPLAGLQETQYF
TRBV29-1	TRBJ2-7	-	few	TGCAGCGTTGATCATCTTGGGCATGAGCAGTACTTC	CSVDHLGHEQYF
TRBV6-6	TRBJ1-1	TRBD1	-	TGTGCCAGCCTTACAGGGGGCGTGAACACTGAAGCTTTCTTT	CASLTGGVNTEAFF
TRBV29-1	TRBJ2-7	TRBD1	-	TGCAGCGTTCGCCGGGACAGCCAAACCTACGAGCAGTACTTC	CSVRRDSQTYEQYF
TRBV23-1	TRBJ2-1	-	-	TGCGCCAGCAGTGAGGCTTGGCTGAGGGAGGATAATGAGCAGTTCTTC	CASSEAWLREDNEQFF
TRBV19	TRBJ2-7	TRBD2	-	TGTGCCAGTAGTACAAGCGGGAGGATCGAGGACGAGCAGTACTTC	CASSTSGRIEDEQYF
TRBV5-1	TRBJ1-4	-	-	TGCGCCAGCAGCTTGCCCAGGGACACCGCAACTAATGAAAAACTGTTTTTT	CASSLPRDTATNEKLFF
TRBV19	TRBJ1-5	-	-	TGTGCCAGTAGCAGCCGGGACGGATACAATCAGCCCCAGCATTTT	CASSSRDGYNQPQHF
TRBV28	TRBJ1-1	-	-	TGTGCCAGCAGTTTCCTTCTTAGAGCTTTCTTT	CASSFLLRAFF
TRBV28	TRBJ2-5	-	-	TGTGCCAGCAGTAACAGGGAGATAGAGACCCAGTACTTC	CASSNREIETQYF
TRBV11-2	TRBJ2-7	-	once	TGTGCCAGCAGCTTAGCCGGGCCGACCTCCTACGAGCAGTACTTC	CASSLAGPTSYEQYF
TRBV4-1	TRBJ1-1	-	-	TGCGCCAGCAGCCAAGGGTGGGGGAACACTGAAGCTTTCTTT	CASSQGWGNTEAFF
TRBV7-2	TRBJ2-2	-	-	TGTGCCAGCAGCCAGTCTCCGGGGTCTTTTGGAACCGGGGAGCTGTTTTTT	CASSQSPGSFGTGELFF
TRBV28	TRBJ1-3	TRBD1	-	TGTGCCAGCAGTTTGGGGACAGTCTCTGGAAACACCATATATTTT	CASSLGTVSGNTIYF
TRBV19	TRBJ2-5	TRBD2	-	TGTGCCAGTAGACCCCTGGGAGGGGCCGTGGAGACCCAGTACTTC	CASRPLGGAVETQYF
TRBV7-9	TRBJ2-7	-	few	TGTGCCAGCAGCTTTTTGGCTAGCTCCTACGAGCAGTACTTC	CASSFLASSYEQYF
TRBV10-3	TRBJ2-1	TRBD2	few	TGTGCCATCAGTGAGTCATACCCCGGTAGCGGGAGGGGTGAGCAGTTCTTC	CAISESYPGSGRGEQFF
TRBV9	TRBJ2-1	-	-	TGTGCCAGCACCAACATGCGGGGCAGCGATGAGCAGTTCTTC	CASTNMRGSDEQFF
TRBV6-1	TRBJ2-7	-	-	TGTGCCAGCAGTGAAGCGCTGGGGATCTTCTACGAGCAGTACTTC	CASSEALGIFYEQYF
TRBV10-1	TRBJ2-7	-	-	TGCGCCAGCAGTGAGAACAGGGTGAACGAGCAGTACTTC	CASSENRVNEQYF
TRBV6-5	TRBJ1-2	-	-	TGTGCCAGCAGTTACTCGCGGACAGCTACTAACTATGGCTACACCTTC	CASSYSRTATNYGYTF
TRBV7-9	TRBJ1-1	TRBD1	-	TGTGCCAGCAGCTCGGGACAGGGGGCGCGGAGTGAAGCTTTCTTT	CASSSGQGARSEAFF
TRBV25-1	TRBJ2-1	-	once	TGTGCCAGCAGTGAAGGGTACTCCTACAATGAGCAGTTCTTC	CASSEGYSYNEQFF
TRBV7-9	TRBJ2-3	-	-	TGTGCCAGCAGCCCCCTTGGGGCAGTCCCACCCGTCGCAGATACGCAGTATTTT	CASSPLGAVPPVADTQYF
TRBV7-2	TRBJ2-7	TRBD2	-	TGTGCCAGCAGCCCGGGACTAGCGGACCGGTACTTC	CASSPGLADRYF
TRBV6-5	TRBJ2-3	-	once	TGTGCCAGCAGTTACCCTTGGGATACGCAGTATTTT	CASSYPWDTQYF
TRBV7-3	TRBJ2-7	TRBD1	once	TGTGCCAGCAGCTCGCTCCGGGACAGGGGATCATACGAGCAGTACTTC	CASSSLRDRGSYEQYF
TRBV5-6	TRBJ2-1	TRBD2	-	TGTGCCAGCAGGACTAGCCTCTACAATGAGCAGTTCTTC	CASRTSLYNEQFF
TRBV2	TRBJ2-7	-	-	TGTGCCAGCAGAGGCGATTTGTCCTACGAGCAGTACTTC	CASRGDLSYEQYF
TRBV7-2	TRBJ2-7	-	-	TGTGCCAGCAGCCCCATGGCATCCTACGAGCAGTACTTC	CASSPMASYEQYF
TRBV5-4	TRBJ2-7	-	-	TGTGCCAGCAGCTTGGTTGTGGGCGAGCAGTACTTC	CASSLVVGEQYF
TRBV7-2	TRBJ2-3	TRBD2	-	TGTGCCAGCAGCTTTCTAGCGGGAGGGGGATGGGATACGCAGTATTTT	CASSFLAGGGWDTQYF
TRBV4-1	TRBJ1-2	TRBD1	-	TGCGCCAGCAGCCAAGTCCTTTTTCCGGGACAGGGGGCTCGTGGCTACACCTTC	CASSQVLFPGQGARGYTF
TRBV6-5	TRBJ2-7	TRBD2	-	TGTGCCAGCAGTCCCGGCGGGACTAGGCCCTACGAGCAGTACTTC	CASSPGGTRPYEQYF
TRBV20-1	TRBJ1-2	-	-	TGCAGTGCTCTTGATGGCTACACCTTC	CSALDGYTF
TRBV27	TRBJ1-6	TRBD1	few	TGTGCCAGCAGTTTAAGGGGACAGGAAAGCTCCTATAATTCACCCCTCCACTTT	CASSLRGQESSYNSPLHF
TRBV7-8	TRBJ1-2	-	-	TGTGCCAGCAGCCTTGGACGACCAGGGGCTAACTATGGCTACACCTTC	CASSLGRPGANYGYTF
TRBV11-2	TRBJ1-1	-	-	TGTGCCAGCAGCTTAGGTCGTCAGACAAACACTGAAGCTTTCTTT	CASSLGRQTNTEAFF
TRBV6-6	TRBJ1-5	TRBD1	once	TGTGCCAGCCAGACCGGGACAGGAAGTCAGCCCCAGCATTTT	CASQTGTGSQPQHF
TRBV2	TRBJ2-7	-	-	TGTGCCAGCAGTGACAGGACCTACGAGCAGTACTTC	CASSDRTYEQYF
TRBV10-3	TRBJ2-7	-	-	TGTGCCATCAGTGTGGACAGCTACGAGCAGTACTTC	CAISVDSYEQYF
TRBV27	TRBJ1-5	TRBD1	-	TGTGCCAGCAGTTTATCGCAACGGGGACAGTATAGCAATCAGCCCCAGCATTTT	CASSLSQRGQYSNQPQHF
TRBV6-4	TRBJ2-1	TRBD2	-	TGTGCCAGCAGAAAAAGCGGGAGCTCCTACAATGAGCAGTTCTTC	CASRKSGSSYNEQFF
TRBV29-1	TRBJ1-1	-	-	TGCAGCTCCTTTCGATCGGGGAACACTGAAGCTTTCTTT	CSSFRSGNTEAFF
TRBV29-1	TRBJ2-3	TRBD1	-	TGCAGCGTTGAGCGGGACAGGGGCACAGATACGCAGTATTTT	CSVERDRGTDTQYF
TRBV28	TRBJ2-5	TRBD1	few	TGTGCCAGCAGTTTATTAGGGACAGGGTATCAAGAGACCCAGTACTTC	CASSLLGTGYQETQYF
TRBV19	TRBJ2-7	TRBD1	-	TGTGCCAGTAGTGCCCCCGGGACAGGGTTCTACGAGCAGTACTTC	CASSAPGTGFYEQYF
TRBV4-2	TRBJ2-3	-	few	TGTGCCAGCAGCCAAGATCTGCGGATTACAGATACGCAGTATTTT	CASSQDLRITDTQYF